The rows below give T cell receptor beta chains drawn from one sample of a study of blood T cell repertoires in COVID-19. Sequencing used immunoSEQ multiplex PCR; TCRdb keeps in-frame clones, though not all of them. Found here are fewer than 110,000 clones, over 85% of them singletons; the top ten hold 17%. What was sequenced was peripheral blood. All receptors come from a woman of 80 years or more in a cohort sampled during active COVID-19. Each CDR3 is given with its conserved first and last residue.

CDR3aa: CASSVDGARADTQYF
j_gene: TRBJ2-3
v_gene: TRBV9
len: 15

CDR3aa: CASSLERGQQETQYF
j_gene: TRBJ2-5
v_gene: TRBV7-9
len: 15

CDR3aa: CASRALGQYYEQYF
j_gene: TRBJ2-7
v_gene: TRBV2
len: 14

CDR3aa: CASSPLLAGGRDTQYF
j_gene: TRBJ2-3
v_gene: TRBV18
len: 16

CDR3aa: CASRVGREGRFGELFF
j_gene: TRBJ2-2
v_gene: TRBV5-4
len: 16

CDR3aa: CATSGRDRDSGGELFF
j_gene: TRBJ2-2
v_gene: TRBV24-1
len: 16

CDR3aa: CASTNQETQYF
j_gene: TRBJ2-5
v_gene: TRBV2
len: 11

CDR3aa: CATGLAGPGELFF
j_gene: TRBJ2-2
v_gene: TRBV24-1
len: 13

CDR3aa: CASSAGLLSYEQYF
j_gene: TRBJ2-7
v_gene: TRBV7-9
len: 14

CDR3aa: CASSPNKADTQYF
j_gene: TRBJ2-3
v_gene: TRBV18
len: 13

CDR3aa: CASSASGTGVSSPLHF
j_gene: TRBJ1-6
v_gene: TRBV5-1
len: 16

CDR3aa: CASSSWDSRAGELFF
j_gene: TRBJ2-2
v_gene: TRBV5-1
len: 15

CDR3aa: CASSILQRTRNTGELFF
j_gene: TRBJ2-2
v_gene: TRBV19
len: 17